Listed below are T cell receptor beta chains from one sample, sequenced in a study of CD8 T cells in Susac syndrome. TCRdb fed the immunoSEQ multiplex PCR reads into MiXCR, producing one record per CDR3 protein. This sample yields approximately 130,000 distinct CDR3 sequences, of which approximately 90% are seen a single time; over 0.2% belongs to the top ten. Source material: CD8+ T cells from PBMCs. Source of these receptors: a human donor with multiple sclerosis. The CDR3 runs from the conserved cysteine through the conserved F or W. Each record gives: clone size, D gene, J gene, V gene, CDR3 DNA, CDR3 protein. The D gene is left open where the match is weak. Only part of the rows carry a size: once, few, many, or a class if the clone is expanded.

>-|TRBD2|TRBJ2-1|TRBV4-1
TGCGCCAGCAGCCAAGCCCTGACTAGCGGAGCCAGCCCCTACAATGAGCAGTTCTTC
CASSQALTSGASPYNEQFF
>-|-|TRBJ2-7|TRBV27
TGTGCCAGCAGTTTACACACAGTCGCCGAGCAGTACTTC
CASSLHTVAEQYF
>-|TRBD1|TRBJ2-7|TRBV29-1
TGCAGCGTAGTGGGACAGGGACTCTACGAGCAGTACTTC
CSVVGQGLYEQYF
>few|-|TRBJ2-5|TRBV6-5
TGTGCCAGCAGTCTACAGGGGCGGGAGGAGACCCAGTACTTC
CASSLQGREETQYF
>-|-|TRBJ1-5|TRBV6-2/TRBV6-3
TGTGCCAGCTCCCCTGGGTGGGATGTATGGAGCAATCAGCCCCAGCATTTT
CASSPGWDVWSNQPQHF
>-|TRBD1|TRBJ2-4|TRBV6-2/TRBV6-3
TGTGCCAGCAGTCCCTTCGACAGGGTGATCGAAAACATTCAGTACTTC
CASSPFDRVIENIQYF
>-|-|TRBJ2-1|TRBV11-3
TGTGCCAGCAGCCCTCGACGGGGTTTAGCCAATGAGCAGTTCTTC
CASSPRRGLANEQFF
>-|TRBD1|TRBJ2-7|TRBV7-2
TGTGCCAGCAGCTTTGGGACAGGGGACGGTTACGAGCAGTACTTC
CASSFGTGDGYEQYF
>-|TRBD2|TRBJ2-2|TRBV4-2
TGTGCCAGCAACCCTAGCGGGAGCGGGGAGCTGTTTTTT
CASNPSGSGELFF
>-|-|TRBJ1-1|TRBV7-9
TGTGCCAGCAGCGGACATTACACTGAAGCTTTCTTT
CASSGHYTEAFF
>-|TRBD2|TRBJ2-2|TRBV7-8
TGTGCCAGCACGCCGGGAGGCGGAAACACCGGGGAGCTGTTTTTT
CASTPGGGNTGELFF
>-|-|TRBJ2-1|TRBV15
TGTGCCACCAGCAGAGAGATTACCCTGACCCACAATGAGCAGTTCTTC
CATSREITLTHNEQFF
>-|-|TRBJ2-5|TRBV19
TGTGCCAGTAGTCCCTGGGACCACCAAGAGACCCAGTACTTC
CASSPWDHQETQYF
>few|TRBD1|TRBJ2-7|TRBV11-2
TGTGCCAGCAGCTTGGCCGGGACAGGGCACGAGCAGTACTTC
CASSLAGTGHEQYF
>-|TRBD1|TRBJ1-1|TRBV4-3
TGCGCCAGCAGCCGCGGGACAGGAGACTACGAGACTGAAGCTTTCTTT
CASSRGTGDYETEAFF
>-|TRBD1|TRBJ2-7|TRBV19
TGTGCCAGTAGTATGGGGACAGGGGACCCCTACGAGCAGTACTTC
CASSMGTGDPYEQYF
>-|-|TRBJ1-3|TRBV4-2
TGTGCCAGCAGCCAAGTGGGGAACTCTGGAAACACCATATATTTT
CASSQVGNSGNTIYF
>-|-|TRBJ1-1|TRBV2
TGTGCCAGCAACCCCGTGGGGACTGAAGCTTTCTTT
CASNPVGTEAFF
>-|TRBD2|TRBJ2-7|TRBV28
TGTGCCAGCAGTTACGGGAGGCGAGGGTACGAGCAGTACTTC
CASSYGRRGYEQYF
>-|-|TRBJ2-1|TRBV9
TGTGCCAGCAGCCCTTTCTTAAACGGCCACAATGAGCAGTTCTTC
CASSPFLNGHNEQFF
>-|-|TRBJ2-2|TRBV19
TGTGCCAGTAGTATAACGGGAACGGAGCTGTTTTTT
CASSITGTELFF
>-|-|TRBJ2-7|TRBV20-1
TGCAGTGCTAGCGGGGATAGCTCCTACGAGCAGTACTTC
CSASGDSSYEQYF
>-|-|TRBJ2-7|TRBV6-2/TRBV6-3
TGTGCCAGCAATCCGGCTAGCGACTCCTACGAGCAGTACTTC
CASNPASDSYEQYF
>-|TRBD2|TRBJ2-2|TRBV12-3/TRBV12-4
TGTGCCAGCAGTATTAGCGGGATGAACACCGGGGAGCTGTTTTTT
CASSISGMNTGELFF
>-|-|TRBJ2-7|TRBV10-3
TGTGCCATCAGTGCCGTCCCAGGGACCTACGAGCAGTACTTC
CAISAVPGTYEQYF
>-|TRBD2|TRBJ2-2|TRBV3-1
TGTGCCAGCAGCCTCCGTAGCGGGAGGCCCGACGGGGAGCTGTTTTTT
CASSLRSGRPDGELFF
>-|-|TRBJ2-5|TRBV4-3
TGCGCCAGCAGCCAAGATCCCCCCGGGGCTGAGGGGGAGACCCAGTACTTC
CASSQDPPGAEGETQYF
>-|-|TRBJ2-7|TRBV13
TGTGCCAGCAGCGCCCGCGTAGCGTACCACGAGCAGTACTTC
CASSARVAYHEQYF